These T cell receptor beta chains were read from a single sample in a study. Using its own MiXCR run on the 5' RACE reads, TCRdb lists one record per CDR3 protein. The sample contains over 40,000 distinct CDR3 sequences, 30% of which appear only once. Input material: tumor-infiltrating memory CD4+ T cells sorted from the breast tumor. The receptors were gathered from a female donor with breast cancer. Each CDR3 is given with its conserved first and last residue. The D gene is left open where the match is weak. Clone size is stated in some rows and not others, as once, few, many or a class when expanded.

clone_size | j_call | v_call | d_call | cdr3_aa | cdr3_nt
- | TRBJ1-2 | TRBV29-1 | TRBD1 | CSVDRDRAGYNYGYTF | TGCAGCGTTGACCGTGACAGGGCGGGTTATAATTATGGCTACACCTTC
- | TRBJ2-5 | TRBV18 | TRBD1 | CASSPGQGWKTQYF | TGTGCCAGCTCACCAGGACAGGGGTGGAAGACCCAGTACTTC
- | TRBJ2-7 | TRBV11-2 | TRBD1 | CASSSPGGTEQYF | TGTGCCAGCAGCTCCCCAGGGGGTACCGAGCAGTACTTC
many | TRBJ1-1 | TRBV4-3 | - | CASSGSWGRNTEAFF | TGCGCCAGCAGCGGTAGTTGGGGTCGGAACACTGAAGCTTTCTTT
once | TRBJ2-5 | TRBV24-1 | TRBD1 | CATEYSGTGIRETQYF | TGTGCCACCGAATACTCCGGGACAGGGATTCGGGAGACCCAGTACTTC
few | TRBJ2-5 | TRBV5-1 | - | CASSPRGETQYF | TGCGCCAGCAGCCCCCGGGGGGAGACCCAGTACTTC
once | TRBJ2-1 | TRBV5-4 | TRBD1 | CASSSTGGGSNEQFF | TGTGCCAGCAGCTCTACAGGGGGCGGAAGCAATGAGCAGTTCTTC
few | TRBJ2-4 | TRBV5-1 | - | CASSLSQGRDIQYF | TGCGCCAGCAGCTTGAGTCAGGGAAGGGACATTCAGTACTTC
- | TRBJ1-2 | TRBV3-1 | - | CASSQEGSFYGYTF | TGTGCCAGCAGCCAAGAGGGCAGCTTCTATGGCTACACCTTC
many | TRBJ2-7 | TRBV29-1 | - | CSVEVTLDEQYF | TGCAGCGTTGAAGTAACCTTGGACGAGCAGTACTTC
many | TRBJ2-3 | TRBV10-3 | TRBD2 | CAIEEAGGKDTQYF | TGTGCCATCGAAGAGGCGGGGGGCAAAGATACGCAGTATTTT
- | TRBJ2-7 | TRBV7-9 | TRBD2 | CASSSPMEGGGLAGKYEQYF | TGTGCCAGCAGCTCCCCTATGGAAGGGGGGGGGCTAGCGGGGAAATACGAGCAGTACTTC
- | TRBJ1-2 | TRBV5-1 | TRBD1 | CASSLGQGSLGYTF | TGCGCCAGCAGCCTGGGACAGGGCAGTCTTGGCTACACCTTC
- | TRBJ1-2 | TRBV7-6 | TRBD1 | CASSRTGLRGYGYTF | TGTGCCAGCAGCCGGACAGGGCTAAGGGGCTATGGCTACACCTTC
few | TRBJ2-1 | TRBV29-1 | TRBD2 | CSVEGLADSYNEQFF | TGCAGCGTTGAAGGACTAGCGGATTCCTACAATGAGCAGTTCTTC
- | TRBJ2-3 | TRBV7-9 | TRBD2 | CATSLGAGGSGTQYF | TGTGCCACCAGCTTAGGAGCGGGAGGAAGTGGTACGCAGTATTTT
- | TRBJ2-7 | TRBV19 | - | CASSITADRAYEQYF | TGTGCCAGTAGTATAACGGCGGATCGAGCCTACGAGCAGTACTTC
many | TRBJ2-7 | TRBV27 | TRBD1 | CASRHRDRPSYEQYF | TGTGCCAGCAGACACCGGGACAGGCCTTCCTACGAGCAGTACTTC
few | TRBJ2-4 | TRBV10-3 | TRBD2 | CAISESGEGAKNIQYF | TGTGCCATCAGTGAGTCGGGGGAGGGGGCCAAAAACATTCAGTACTTC
- | TRBJ2-3 | TRBV12-3/TRBV12-4 | - | CTSVFSWGTDTQYF | TGTACCAGCGTGTTCTCCTGGGGGACAGATACGCAGTATTTT
- | TRBJ2-6 | TRBV5-1 | - | CASSSQAAGANVLTF | TGCGCCAGCAGCTCACAGGCGGCTGGGGCCAACGTCCTGACTTTC
few | TRBJ2-1 | TRBV10-3 | TRBD2 | CAISESKLAGYNDVEQFF | TGTGCCATCAGTGAGTCGAAACTAGCGGGATATAATGACGTTGAGCAGTTCTTC
- | TRBJ1-1 | TRBV25-1 | TRBD1 | CASSGQGDAFF | TGTGCCAGCAGTGGACAGGGGGACGCTTTCTTT
many | TRBJ1-1 | TRBV20-1 | - | CSAAWRGMNTEAFF | TGCAGTGCGGCCTGGCGGGGTATGAACACTGAAGCTTTCTTT
many | TRBJ2-7 | TRBV27 | TRBD1 | CASRTLQGGYEQYF | TGTGCCAGCAGGACCTTACAGGGGGGCTACGAGCAGTACTTC
few | TRBJ2-5 | TRBV5-1 | - | CASSPQQGGRQETQYF | TGCGCCAGCAGCCCTCAACAGGGAGGCCGTCAAGAGACCCAGTACTTC
many | TRBJ2-7 | TRBV7-2 | - | CASSPWTGVRYF | TGTGCCAGCAGCCCATGGACGGGCGTTCGGTACTTC
- | TRBJ1-1 | TRBV5-5 | - | CASSLGQDRVNTEAFF | TGTGCCAGCAGCTTGGGGCAGGACCGGGTGAACACTGAAGCTTTCTTT
few | TRBJ2-2 | TRBV4-3 | - | CASSQSKEVTGELFF | TGCGCCAGCAGCCAAAGCAAAGAAGTTACCGGGGAGCTGTTTTTT
many | TRBJ1-2 | TRBV12-3/TRBV12-4 | - | CASSLSQGPYGYTF | TGTGCCAGCAGTTTATCGCAGGGACCCTATGGCTACACCTTC
- | TRBJ2-2 | TRBV12-3/TRBV12-4 | - | CASSTGGELFF | TGTGCCAGCAGTACCGGCGGGGAGCTGTTTTTT
- | TRBJ1-1 | TRBV7-7 | - | CASSLGPWDTEAFF | TGTGCCAGCAGCTTAGGCCCGTGGGACACTGAAGCTTTCTTT
- | TRBJ2-1 | TRBV12-3/TRBV12-4 | - | CASSDRYNEQFF | TGTGCCAGCAGTGACAGATACAATGAGCAGTTCTTC
- | TRBJ1-5 | TRBV24-1 | - | CATSDSGRPQHF | TGTGCCACCAGTGACTCAGGGCGGCCCCAGCATTTT
- | TRBJ2-1 | TRBV24-1 | TRBD2 | CATSDIKTSGRATNEQFF | TGTGCCACCAGTGATATTAAAACTAGCGGGAGGGCTACCAATGAGCAGTTCTTC
many | TRBJ2-7 | TRBV28 | - | CASSSPWGPYEQYF | TGTGCCAGCAGTTCCCCGTGGGGCCCCTACGAGCAGTACTTC
- | TRBJ2-7 | TRBV20-1 | - | CSAATVGTISDEQYF | TGCAGTGCAGCGACAGTTGGGACAATCTCTGACGAGCAGTACTTC
- | TRBJ1-1 | TRBV20-1 | TRBD1 | CSASQGAGTEAFF | TGCAGTGCCTCACAGGGGGCTGGCACTGAAGCTTTCTTT
many | TRBJ2-4 | TRBV4-2 | - | CASSQYAAKNIQYF | TGTGCCAGCAGCCAATATGCAGCCAAAAACATTCAGTACTTC
- | TRBJ2-5 | TRBV18 | - | CASSPDRSQETQYF | TGTGCCAGCTCACCAGACAGGTCACAAGAGACCCAGTACTTC
- | TRBJ2-5 | TRBV5-1 | - | CASSLSLGRKETQYF | TGCGCCAGCAGCTTGAGTTTAGGGCGGAAAGAGACCCAGTACTTC